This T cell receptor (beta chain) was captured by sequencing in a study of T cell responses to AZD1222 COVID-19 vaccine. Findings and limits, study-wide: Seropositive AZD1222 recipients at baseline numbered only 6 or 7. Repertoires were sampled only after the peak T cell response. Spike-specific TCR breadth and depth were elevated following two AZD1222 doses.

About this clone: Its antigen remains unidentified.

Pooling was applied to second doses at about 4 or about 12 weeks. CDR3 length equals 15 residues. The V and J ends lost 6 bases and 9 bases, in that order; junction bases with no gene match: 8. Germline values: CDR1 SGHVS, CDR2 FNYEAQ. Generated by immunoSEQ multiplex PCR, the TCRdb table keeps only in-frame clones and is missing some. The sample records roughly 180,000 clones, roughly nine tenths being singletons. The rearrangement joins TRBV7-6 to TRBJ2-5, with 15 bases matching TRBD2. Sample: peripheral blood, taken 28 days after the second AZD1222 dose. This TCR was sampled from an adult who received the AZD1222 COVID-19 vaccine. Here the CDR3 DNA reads TGTGCCAGCAGTTCGGGACTAGCGGGAGGCGGCGCCCAGTACTTC. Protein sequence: CASSSGLAGGGAQYF.